This T cell receptor beta chain was identified in a study of T cell responses to AZD1222 COVID-19 vaccine. Notes on the study in general: Unmutated variant regions are reportedly targeted by nearly half of spike-specific TCRs. Donors were chiefly white British, with a greater number of females, and clonal diversity was perhaps underestimated. Spike regions recognized by vaccine-associated CD4 TCRs spanned the protein, led by 160-218 and 743-854.

As to this clone: Its antigen is undetermined. This CDR3 is also generated by other DNA sequences in the sample.

The ends were cut back, 2 bases at V and 3 bases at J, with 11 bases in the middle. CDR3 size: 14 residues. Germline V gives CDR1 LNHDA, CDR2 SQIVND (reference sequence). Assay: immunoSEQ multiplex PCR; the TCRdb copy retains only in-frame clones and omits some. Here the sample spans about 77,000 clones, approximately 92% being singletons. This material consisted of peripheral blood, taken 28 days after the second AZD1222 dose. The receptor comes from an adult who received the AZD1222 COVID-19 vaccine. The rearrangement joins TRBV19 to TRBJ2-7; D possibly corresponds to TRBD2 (5 bases). The CDR3 bases are TGTGCCAGTAGTATACTTCGAGGGAACTACGAGCAGTACTTC. It codes for CASSILRGNYEQYF. The variable domain in full, completed from reference TRBV19 and TRBJ2-7, reads DGGITQSPKYLFRKEGQNVTLSCEQNLNHDAMYWYRQDPGQGLRLIYYSQIVNDFQKGDIAEGYSVSREKKESFPLTVTSAQKNPTAFYLCASSILRGNYEQYFGPGTRLTVT.